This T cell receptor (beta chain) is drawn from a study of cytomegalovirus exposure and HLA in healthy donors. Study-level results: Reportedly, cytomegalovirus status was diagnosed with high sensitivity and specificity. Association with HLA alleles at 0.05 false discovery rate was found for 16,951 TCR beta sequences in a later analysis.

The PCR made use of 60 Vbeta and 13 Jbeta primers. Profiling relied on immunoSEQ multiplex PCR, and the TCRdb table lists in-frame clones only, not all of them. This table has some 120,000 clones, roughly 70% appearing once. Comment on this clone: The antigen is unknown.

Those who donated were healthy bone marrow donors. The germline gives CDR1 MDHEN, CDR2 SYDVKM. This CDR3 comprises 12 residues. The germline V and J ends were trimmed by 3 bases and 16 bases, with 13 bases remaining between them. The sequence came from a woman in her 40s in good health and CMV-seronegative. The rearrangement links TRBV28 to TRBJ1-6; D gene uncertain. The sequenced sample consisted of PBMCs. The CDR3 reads CASSFKGGTLHF. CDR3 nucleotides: TGTGCCAGCAGTTTTAAGGGAGGAACTCTCCACTTT.